This TCR beta chain was identified during a study of blood T cell repertoires in COVID-19. Cohorts were determined from participant-reported clinical history. People in the exposed group encountered a COVID-19 case within 2 weeks before entering the study. The table came from immunoSEQ multiplex PCR; TCRdb's copy has only in-frame clones and leaves some out. The table records approximately 280,000 clones, 80% to 85% of them present only once. The CDR3 totals 15 residues. Trimming removed 2 bases at V and 6 bases at J, with 14 bases between. The germline V gene has CDR1 MNHEY and CDR2 SVGEGT. The sequenced material came from PBMCs or T cells enriched from blood (not recorded which). This receptor was identified in a man aged 35-49 years who had been exposed to COVID-19. V gene TRBV6-2 or TRBV6-3 combines with J gene TRBJ1-5; D is possibly TRBD1 (5 bases). CDR3 DNA: TGTGCCAGCAGTTACGACCGAGCGGGGGGTCAGCCCCAGCATTTT. This translates into CASSYDRAGGQPQHF.